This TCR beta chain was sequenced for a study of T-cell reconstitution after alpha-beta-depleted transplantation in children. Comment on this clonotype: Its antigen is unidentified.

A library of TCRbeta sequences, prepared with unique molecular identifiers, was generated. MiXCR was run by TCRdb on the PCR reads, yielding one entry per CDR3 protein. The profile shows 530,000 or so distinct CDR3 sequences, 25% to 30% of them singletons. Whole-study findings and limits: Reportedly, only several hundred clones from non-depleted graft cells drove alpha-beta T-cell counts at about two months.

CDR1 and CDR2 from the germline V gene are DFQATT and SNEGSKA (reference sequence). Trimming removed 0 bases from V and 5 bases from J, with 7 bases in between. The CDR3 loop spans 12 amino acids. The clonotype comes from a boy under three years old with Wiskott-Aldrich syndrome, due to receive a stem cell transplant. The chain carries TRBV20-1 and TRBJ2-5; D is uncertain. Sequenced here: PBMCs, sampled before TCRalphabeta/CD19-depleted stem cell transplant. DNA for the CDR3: TGCAGTGCTAGAGATGGTTTTGAGACCCAGTACTTC. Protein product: CSARDGFETQYF.